This T cell receptor beta chain was captured by sequencing in a study of blood T cell repertoires in COVID-19. This CDR3 spans 13 amino acids. Cohort placement rested on clinical history that participants reported themselves. Produced via immunoSEQ multiplex PCR; TCRdb's table is partial and in-frame only. Of approximately 200,000 clones in the sample, around 84% were seen once. The V call is TRBV21-1, the J call TRBJ1-2; no DNA check was done on the table's D call, TRBD1. TRBV21-1 is noted as a pseudogene. The origin of this receptor is a woman aged 25-40 years who had recovered from COVID-19. The specimen was PBMCs or T cells enriched from blood (not recorded which). The CDR3 loop is CASSIGRGDGYTF. In DNA form, the CDR3 reads TGTGCCAGCAGCATAGGCAGGGGAGATGGCTACACCTTC.